This T cell receptor (beta chain) emerged from a study of T-cell reconstitution after alpha-beta-depleted transplantation in children. General observations from the study: T-cell numbers and diversity, one year after transplant, stemmed largely from T cells that were newly produced.

The CDR3 is 17 amino acids. This clonotype was seen ten or more times. Its antigen remains unknown. Unique molecular identifiers were built into the TCRbeta library. TCRdb re-derived calls from the PCR reads in MiXCR, one entry per CDR3 protein. The sample holds 90,000 to 120,000 distinct CDR3 sequences, almost 6.5% seen once. This clonotype was obtained from a male patient between 2 and 9 years old who had a stem cell transplant for acute lymphoblastic leukemia, so the T cells may come from the graft donor. The V and J genes are TRBV21-1 and TRBJ1-5; TRBD1 is the table's D call and was not checked against the DNA. TRBV21-1 is noted as a pseudogene. The sample in question was PBMCs, mostly from graft donor cells, obtained 360 days after TCRalphabeta/CD19-depleted stem cell transplant. CDR3 in amino acids: CASSKVEKGESNQPQHF. The CDR3 DNA follows: TGTGCCAGCAGCAAAGTTGAGAAGGGCGAGAGCAATCAGCCCCAGCATTTT.